This T cell receptor (beta chain) was recorded in a study of blood T cell repertoires in COVID-19. About the study: Samples representing acute and convalescent COVID-19 were sourced from the United States, Italy and Spain.

Deletions cut 4 bases from V and 1 base from J, with 11 bases between. The CDR3 length is 14 residues. CDR1 is SGHRS and CDR2 is YFSETQ in the germline V gene. Authors' processing steps: Scientists estimated how many nucleated cells there were by amplifying reference gene primers. Here immunoSEQ multiplex PCR was the method, and the copy in TCRdb shows in-frame clones only, minus some. Clonal size and the V and J genes are those of that table, whereas D and trimming came from the DNA. The sample contains over 65,000 clones, 75% to 90% of which appear only once. On this clone itself: Other nucleotide sequences in the sample specify the same CDR3.

The clonotype originates from a woman aged 35 to 49 with active or convalescent COVID-19. The sequencing sample was made of peripheral blood. The chain employs TRBV5-1 and TRBJ1-1, with D perhaps TRBD1 (6 bases). This CDR3 is CASSLDRPNTEAFF. DNA for the CDR3: TGCGCCAGCAGCCTAGACAGGCCGAACACTGAAGCTTTCTTT.